This entry features one TCR beta chain sequence. Authors' methods: How many nucleated cells were present was estimated from reference gene primer amplification. The method was immunoSEQ multiplex PCR; TCRdb's version includes in-frame clones alone and lacks a portion of them. V and J calls and clone size follow that table, whereas D and trimming were derived from the DNA. This table holds fewer than 50,000 clones, roughly 88% found once. This record comes from a study of blood T cell repertoires in COVID-19. Study-level information: Acute-phase and convalescent COVID-19 samples originated in the United States, Italy and Spain. T cells, B-cell-depleted T cells, or PBMCs supplied cDNA or gDNA.

The CDR3 sequence is 15 residues long. Per germline, CDR1 SGHNT and CDR2 YENEEA. Trimming pared 4 bases from V and 0 bases from J, leaving 13 bases between. Source material: peripheral blood. The origin of this receptor is a human donor in a cohort sampled during active COVID-19. V and J are TRBV11-3 and TRBJ2-7, with D perhaps TRBD2 (6 bases). The CDR3 DNA follows: TGTGCCAGCAGCTCCGGAGGGGCAGGCTCCTACGAGCAGTACTTC. This codes for CASSSGGAGSYEQYF.